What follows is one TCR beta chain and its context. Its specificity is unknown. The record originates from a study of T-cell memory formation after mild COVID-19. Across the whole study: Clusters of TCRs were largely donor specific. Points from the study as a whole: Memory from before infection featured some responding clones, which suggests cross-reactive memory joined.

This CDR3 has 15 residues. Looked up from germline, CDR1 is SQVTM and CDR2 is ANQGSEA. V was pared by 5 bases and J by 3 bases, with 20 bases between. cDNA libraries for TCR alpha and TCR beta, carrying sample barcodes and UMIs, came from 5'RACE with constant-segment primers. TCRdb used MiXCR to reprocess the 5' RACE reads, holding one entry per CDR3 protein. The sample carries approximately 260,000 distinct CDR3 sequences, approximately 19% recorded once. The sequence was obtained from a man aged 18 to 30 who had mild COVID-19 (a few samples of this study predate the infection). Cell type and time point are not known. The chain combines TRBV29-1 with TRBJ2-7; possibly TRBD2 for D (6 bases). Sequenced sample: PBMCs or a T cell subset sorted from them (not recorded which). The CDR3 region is CSVPAGGGRDYEQYF. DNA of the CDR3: TGCAGCGTTCCGGCTGGGGGAGGTAGGGACTACGAGCAGTACTTC.